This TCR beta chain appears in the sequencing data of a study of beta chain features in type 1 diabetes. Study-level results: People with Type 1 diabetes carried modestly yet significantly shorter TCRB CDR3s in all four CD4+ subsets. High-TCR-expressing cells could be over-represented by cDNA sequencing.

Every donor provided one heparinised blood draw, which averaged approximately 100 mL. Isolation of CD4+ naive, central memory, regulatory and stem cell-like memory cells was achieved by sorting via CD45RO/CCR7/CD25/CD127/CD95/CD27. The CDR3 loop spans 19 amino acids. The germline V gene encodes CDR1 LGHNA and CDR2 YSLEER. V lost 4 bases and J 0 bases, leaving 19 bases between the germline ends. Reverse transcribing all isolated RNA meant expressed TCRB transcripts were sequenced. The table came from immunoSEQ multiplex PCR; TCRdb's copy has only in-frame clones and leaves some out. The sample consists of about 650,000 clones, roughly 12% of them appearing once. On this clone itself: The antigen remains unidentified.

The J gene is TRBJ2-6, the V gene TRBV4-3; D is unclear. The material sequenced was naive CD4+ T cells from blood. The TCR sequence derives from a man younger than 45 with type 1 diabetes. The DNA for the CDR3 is TGCGCCAGCAGCCTGGCCGCTGACACCTACGCCTCTGGGGCCAACGTCCTGACTTTC. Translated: CASSLAADTYASGANVLTF.